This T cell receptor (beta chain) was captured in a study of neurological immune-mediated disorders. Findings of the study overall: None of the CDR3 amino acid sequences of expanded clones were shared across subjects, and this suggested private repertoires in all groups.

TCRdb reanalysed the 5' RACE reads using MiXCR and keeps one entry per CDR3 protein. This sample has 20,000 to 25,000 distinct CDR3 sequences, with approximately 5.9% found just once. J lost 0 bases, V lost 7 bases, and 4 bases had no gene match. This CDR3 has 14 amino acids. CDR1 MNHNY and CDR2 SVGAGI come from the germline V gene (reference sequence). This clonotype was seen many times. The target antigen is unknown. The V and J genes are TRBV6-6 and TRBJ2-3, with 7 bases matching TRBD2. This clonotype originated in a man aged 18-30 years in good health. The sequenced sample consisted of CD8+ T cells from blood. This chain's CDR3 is CASTGGSSTDTQYF. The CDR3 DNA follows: TGTGCCAGCACGGGGGGATCTAGCACAGATACGCAGTATTTT.